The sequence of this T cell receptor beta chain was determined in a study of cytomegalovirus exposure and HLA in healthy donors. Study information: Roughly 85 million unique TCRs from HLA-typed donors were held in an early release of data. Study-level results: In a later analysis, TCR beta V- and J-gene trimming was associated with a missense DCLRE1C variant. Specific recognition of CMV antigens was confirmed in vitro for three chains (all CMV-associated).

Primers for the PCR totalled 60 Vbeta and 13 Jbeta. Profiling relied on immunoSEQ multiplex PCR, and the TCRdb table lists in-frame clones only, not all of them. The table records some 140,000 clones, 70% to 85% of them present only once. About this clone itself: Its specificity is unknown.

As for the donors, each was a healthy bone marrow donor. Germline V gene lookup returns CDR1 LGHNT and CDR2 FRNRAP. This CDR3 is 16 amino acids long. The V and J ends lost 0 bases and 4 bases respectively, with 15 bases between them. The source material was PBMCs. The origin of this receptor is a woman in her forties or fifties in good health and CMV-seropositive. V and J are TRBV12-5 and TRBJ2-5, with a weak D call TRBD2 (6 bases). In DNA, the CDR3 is TGTGCTAGTGGTTTGGTACTCAGGCGGGACCGAGAGACCCAGTACTTC. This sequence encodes CASGLVLRRDRETQYF.